A selection of T cell receptor beta chains follows, all from one sample in a study of blood T cell repertoires in COVID-19. TCRdb keeps only in-frame clones here, not all; method: immunoSEQ multiplex PCR. Among about 170,000 clones, roughly 93% were seen once, and the ten largest hold around 5.1%. Sequencing was performed on peripheral blood. The receptors shown here come from a man between 18 and 29 years old with COVID-19, enrolled during active disease. Each CDR3 is given with its conserved first and last residue. A D gene is named only where the DNA matches it firmly. Not all rows give a size; the values are once, few, many and, for expanded clones, a class.

v_call,j_call,d_call,cdr3_length,clone_size,cdr3_nt,cdr3_aa
TRBV27,TRBJ1-6,-,16,-,TGTGCCAGCAGTCCCCAGGGTCAAACCTATAATTCACCCCTCCACTTT,CASSPQGQTYNSPLHF
TRBV27,TRBJ1-1,TRBD1,14,-,TGTGCCAGCAGGCGGACAGGGGAGGACACTGAAGCTTTCTTT,CASRRTGEDTEAFF
TRBV18,TRBJ2-7,TRBD2,15,-,TGTGCCAGCTCACCTCGTGGGCTAGCGGGAGATCGGGAGTACTTC,CASSPRGLAGDREYF
TRBV3-1/TRBV3-2,TRBJ2-1,-,15,-,TGTGCCAGCAGCCAAGATCGACACCTAAACAATGAGCAGTTCTTC,CASSQDRHLNNEQFF
TRBV5-6,TRBJ2-7,-,13,-,TGTGCCAGCAGCGCCTATCCAGGGGGGGAGCAGTACTTC,CASSAYPGGEQYF
TRBV11-2,TRBJ1-4,-,17,-,TGTGCCAGCAGCTTAGATGGGCCTGGGAAGGTGGGACAAAAACTGCTTTTT,CASSLDGPGKVGQKLLF
TRBV19,TRBJ2-1,TRBD2,15,once,TGTGCCAGTAGTATAGGGCTAGCGGTTAACAATGAGCAGTTCTTC,CASSIGLAVNNEQFF
TRBV19,TRBJ1-4,-,15,-,TGTGCCAGTAGTCCCCCGCGGGGAACTCGAGAAAAACTGCTTTTT,CASSPPRGTREKLLF
TRBV14,TRBJ2-7,-,15,once,TGTGCCAGCAGCCAATACACCCACCCCTCCTACGAGCAGTACTTC,CASSQYTHPSYEQYF
TRBV7-9,TRBJ2-5,-,13,-,TGTGCCAGCAGCCTACACAGGGTGGAGACCCAGTACTTC,CASSLHRVETQYF
TRBV14,TRBJ1-1,TRBD1,18,once,TGTGCCAGCAGCCAGGCAGGACAGGGAATAGGAATGAACACTGAAGCTTTCTTT,CASSQAGQGIGMNTEAFF
TRBV7-8,TRBJ2-5,TRBD2,16,-,TGTGCCAGCAGCTTGAACGGGAGGGGGAATCAAGAGACCCAGTACTTC,CASSLNGRGNQETQYF
TRBV7-2,TRBJ1-4,-,14,-,TGTGCCAGCAGCAAAGGCCGACAGAATGAAAAACTGTTTTTT,CASSKGRQNEKLFF
TRBV10-3,TRBJ2-7,-,16,-,TGTGCCATCGTAGACGAGGGTAAGGGATCAGTAAACGAGCAGTACTTC,CAIVDEGKGSVNEQYF
TRBV27,TRBJ1-1,TRBD1,15,-,TGTGCCAGCAGTTTATTGGGACAGGGAGTCACTGAAGCTTTCTTT,CASSLLGQGVTEAFF
TRBV30,TRBJ2-2,TRBD1,16,-,TGTGCCTGGAGTGTACCCTACAGGGGCCCGAACGGGGAGCTGTTTTTT,CAWSVPYRGPNGELFF
TRBV6-1,TRBJ2-2,-,16,-,TGTGCCAGCAGTGGGTGGACTGCAACAAGCACCGGGGAGCTGTTTTTT,CASSGWTATSTGELFF
TRBV24-1,TRBJ1-6,TRBD1,14,-,TGTGCCACCAGTGATGGGACAGTTAATTCACCCCTCCACTTT,CATSDGTVNSPLHF
TRBV7-9,TRBJ2-6,-,14,-,TGTGCCAGCAGCTTAGCAACAGGGGCCAACGTCCTGACTTTC,CASSLATGANVLTF
TRBV7-9,TRBJ2-3,-,16,-,TGTGCCAGCAGCTTAGCGGAGGGGGGGAGCACAGATACGCAGTATTTT,CASSLAEGGSTDTQYF
TRBV4-1,TRBJ2-2,-,19,-,TGCGCCAGCAGCCAACCGCCACTCAAGACAGGTTGGAGGACCGGGGAGCTGTTTTTT,CASSQPPLKTGWRTGELFF
TRBV6-5,TRBJ2-5,TRBD1,15,-,TGTGCCAGCAGTCGGACAGGGGGCGAAATGGAGACCCAGTACTTC,CASSRTGGEMETQYF